A single T cell receptor beta chain is shown here with its context. Libraries were prepared by immunoSEQ multiplex PCR; TCRdb keeps only in-frame clonotypes and omits some of them. The data show 65,000 to 95,000 clones, around 89% seen once. This sample was included in a study of T cell changes during pregnancy in multiple sclerosis. The germline V gene has CDR1 MNHNS and CDR2 SASEGT. CDR3 size: 13 residues. J lost 6 bases, V lost 8 bases, and 7 bases had no gene match. The sample in question was peripheral blood, obtained before pregnancy. This chain uses TRBV6-1 with TRBJ2-1; 7 positions match TRBD2. The sequence was obtained from a female donor with multiple sclerosis, enrolled in a pregnancy study. DNA for the CDR3: TGTGCCAGCGTCGGTGGGGGGGGCAATGAGCAGTTCTTC. Protein product: CASVGGGGNEQFF.